This T cell receptor beta chain is from a study of patients and donors after allogeneic stem cell transplantation. Germline V gene lookup returns CDR1 SGHRS and CDR2 YFSETQ. The V and J ends lost 0 bases and 4 bases, in that order; junction bases with no gene match: 4. CDR3 length equals 15 residues. Via MiXCR, TCRdb re-called the RT-PCR reads, giving one row per CDR3 protein. Found here are under 200,000 distinct CDR3 sequences, 24% of them singletons; the top ten hold roughly 26%. The chain employs TRBV5-1 and TRBJ2-1, with TRBD1 matching 7 bases. Sequencing was done on a sample of blood, either unsorted or a sorted T cell fraction (not recorded which). The origin of this receptor is a human donor who was either an allogeneic HSCT recipient or a stem cell or donor lymphocyte infusion donor (not recorded which). It is not recorded whose cells these are; they may come from a transplant donor. The CDR3 spells CASSLATGEYNEQFF. CDR3 in DNA: TGCGCCAGCAGCTTGGCCACAGGGGAATACAATGAGCAGTTCTTC.